This record covers a single T cell receptor (beta chain). The sample is drawn from a study of blood T cells in healthy people across ages. Primers used in a second PCR of roughly 7 to 11 cycles were a sample-barcoded 5' primer and a J-beta primer mix. TCRdb reprocessed the 5' RACE reads with MiXCR, giving one entry per CDR3 protein. The sample gives approximately 1,700,000 distinct CDR3 sequences, approximately 40% of which show up once; 20% to 25% is in the top ten. The receptor was derived from a human donor in good health. The specimen sequenced was blood.

CDR3: CASSPVAHGYTF. The CDR3 nucleotides read TGTGCCAGCAGCCCCGTAGCCCATGGCTACACCTTC. V gene TRBV7-7 combines with J gene TRBJ1-2; D unclear. Trimming shortened V by 5 bases and J by 6 bases, and 10 bases separated the two germline ends. Germline CDR1 is SSHAT and CDR2 is FNYEAQ (reference sequence). The CDR3 has 12 amino acids.